Below, 29 T cell receptor beta chains from the same sample are listed, as sequenced in a study of blood T cell dynamics during melanoma immunotherapy. Profiling relied on immunoSEQ multiplex PCR, and the TCRdb table lists in-frame clones only, not all of them. This sample has 10,000 to 15,000 clones; 70% to 90% occur once, and the top ten carry about 4.4%. Time point specified: pre-treatment baseline. Sample: blood, taken from a patient treated with checkpoint blockade. The source is a human donor with melanoma.

This rearrangement joins TRBV7-2 to TRBJ2-2, with no clear D. The V and J ends lost 3 bases and 8 bases respectively, with 13 bases between them. The germline V gene has CDR1 SGHTA and CDR2 FQGNSA. The CDR3 runs 14 residues. In nucleotides, the CDR3 is TGTGCCAGCAGCTTGTCGGTGTTGTCTGGGGAGCTGTTTTTT. Translating gives CASSLSVLSGELFF.

The chain joins TRBV7-8 to TRBJ1-5, with D maybe TRBD1 (5 bases). The CDR3 extends over 15 amino acids. Germline V gene data show CDR1 as SGHVS and CDR2 as FQNEAQ. V lost 0 bases and J 1 base, leaving 7 bases between the germline ends. For the CDR3, the DNA is TGTGCCAGCAGCTTAGCGGGGGGGAGCAATCAGCCCCAGCATTTT. It is translated as CASSLAGGSNQPQHF.

The sample holds a few counts of this clone. J is TRBJ1-6 and V is TRBV7-2, with D unclear. The CDR3 has 14 amino acids. V was clipped by 1 base and J by 5 bases, with 6 bases between them. Germline loops: CDR1 SGHTA, CDR2 FQGNSA. CDR3 sequence (DNA): TGTGCCAGCAGCTTAGTCAGGAATAATTCACCCCTCCACTTT. Translation: CASSLVRNNSPLHF. The full variable domain, completed using reference TRBV7-2 and TRBJ1-6, is GAGVSQSPSNKVTEKGKDVELRCDPISGHTALYWYRQSLGQGLEFLIYFQGNSAPDKSGLPSDRFSAERTGGSVSTLTIQRTQQEDSAVYLCASSLVRNNSPLHFGNGTRLTVT.

CDR3 amino acids: CVRWGAAPNTEAFF. In DNA, the CDR3 is TGCGTACGGTGGGGGGCCGCTCCGAACACTGAAGCTTTCTTT. The rearrangement links TRBV23-1 to TRBJ1-1, with D possibly matching TRBD1 (6 bases). TRBV23-1 is annotated as an ORF whose role is uncertain. CDR3 length equals 14 residues.

This chain links TRBV7-9 with TRBJ1-1; D is possibly TRBD1 (6 bases). The germline V gene has CDR1 SEHNR and CDR2 FQNEAQ (reference sequence). This CDR3 comprises 14 residues. Trimming shortened V by 5 bases and J by 1 base, and 11 bases separated the two germline ends. This chain's CDR3 is CASSQGLENTEAFF. The CDR3 DNA follows: TGTGCCAGCAGCCAGGGGTTGGAGAACACTGAAGCTTTCTTT.

The V and J genes are TRBV6-1 and TRBJ2-1, with 8 bases matching TRBD1. This CDR3 has 14 amino acids. The J segment lost 10 bases and the V segment lost 1 base, leaving 6 bases of the junction unmatched. Germline loops: CDR1 MNHNS, CDR2 SASEGT. This CDR3 is CASSEGTGFREQFF. The CDR3, as DNA: TGTGCCAGCAGTGAAGGGACAGGGTTCAGGGAGCAGTTCTTC.

V is TRBV10-3 and J is TRBJ2-2; D call uncertain. Trimming cost V 11 bases and J 0 bases, with 10 bases left between them. The CDR3 has 13 amino acids. Germline values: CDR1 ENHRY, CDR2 SYGVKD. CDR3 bases: TGTGCCGTTAAACCCCCGAACACCGGGGAGCTGTTTTTT. Its protein product is CAVKPPNTGELFF.

This chain connects TRBV9 to TRBJ1-1; D remains unclear. The CDR3 covers 13 residues. The germline gives CDR1 SGDLS, CDR2 YYNGEE. V dropped 1 base and J dropped 1 base, with 5 bases sitting between them. The CDR3 nucleotides read TGTGCCAGCAGCGTATCTCAGAACACTGAAGCTTTCTTT. Encoded protein: CASSVSQNTEAFF.

The CDR3: CASSIRSAGNTEAFF. CDR3 bases: TGTGCCAGTAGTATCAGGTCAGCTGGGAACACTGAAGCTTTCTTT. The chain carries TRBV19 and TRBJ1-1, with D unclear. This CDR3 comprises 15 residues. Trimming left V 3 bases short and J 1 base short, with 12 bases between. Germline V gives CDR1 LNHDA, CDR2 SQIVND (reference sequence). The full variable domain, in which reference TRBV19 and TRBJ1-1 provide the parts outside the CDR3, is DGGITQSPKYLFRKEGQNVTLSCEQNLNHDAMYWYRQDPGQGLRLIYYSQIVNDFQKGDIAEGYSVSREKKESFPLTVTSAQKNPTAFYLCASSIRSAGNTEAFFGQGTRLTVV.

This chain links TRBV7-9 with TRBJ1-4; D remains ambiguous. Germline lookup yields CDR1 SEHNR and CDR2 FQNEAQ (reference sequence). CDR3 size: 16 residues. The V end was cut by 4 bases, the J end by 8 bases, with 20 bases between. CDR3 in amino acids: CASSSYRGVVPEKLFF. The CDR3 bases are TGTGCCAGCAGCTCTTACCGTGGGGTGGTTCCGGAAAAACTGTTTTTT.

This clone was detected a few times. In nucleotides, the CDR3 is TGTGCCAGCAGTGACACCAGGGGTATCTCCCCACCCCTCCACTTT. It translates to CASSDTRGISPPLHF. J is TRBJ1-6 and V is TRBV2; tentatively, D is TRBD1 (6 bases). CDR1 and CDR2 from the germline V gene are SNHLY and FYNNEI. V lost 3 bases, J lost 11 bases, and 17 bases lay in between. This CDR3 region has 15 residues.

The sample holds a few counts of this clone. The chain uses TRBV5-1 and TRBJ1-6, with 8 bases identical to TRBD1. This CDR3 is built from 15 residues. Germline V gene sequence: CDR1 SGHRS, CDR2 YFSETQ. V lost 3 bases to trimming and J lost 5 bases; unmatched junction nucleotides: 4. The CDR3 region is CASSSGQGDNSPLHF. CDR3 DNA: TGCGCCAGCAGCTCCGGACAGGGAGATAATTCACCCCTCCACTTT.

The rearrangement uses TRBV19 and TRBJ1-4, with 11 positions matching TRBD1. The CDR3 runs 17 residues. V shed 1 base and J 7 bases; nucleotides not matched to a gene: 8. Germline loops: CDR1 LNHDA, CDR2 SQIVND (reference sequence). The CDR3 sequence is CASSIAGQGAYGEKLFF. The CDR3 bases are TGTGCCAGTAGTATAGCCGGACAGGGGGCCTATGGTGAAAAACTGTTTTTT.

The chain uses TRBV4-1 and TRBJ2-1; D is perhaps TRBD1 or TRBD2 (5 bases each). Germline V lookup: CDR1 MGHRA, CDR2 YSYEKL. Trimming took off 2 bases at V and 10 bases at J, with 24 bases between the two ends. There are 17 residues in the CDR3. This CDR3 is CASSQSFTSGPDGEQFF. DNA of the CDR3: TGCGCCAGCAGCCAAAGTTTTACTTCGGGGCCCGACGGGGAGCAGTTCTTC.

V gene TRBV6-6 combines with J gene TRBJ1-4; possibly TRBD1 for D (5 bases). This CDR3 has 14 amino acids. CDR1 and CDR2 from the germline V gene are MNHNY and SVGAGI (reference sequence). Trimming took off 5 bases at V and 7 bases at J, with 14 bases between the two ends. The CDR3 here is CASSPGAETEKLFF. CDR3 nucleotide sequence: TGTGCCAGCAGTCCTGGGGCCGAGACTGAAAAACTGTTTTTT.

The chain links TRBV12-5 to TRBJ1-1; D not resolved. V shed 5 bases and J shed 3 bases, with 10 bases lying between them. The CDR3 totals 13 residues. Germline V gives CDR1 LGHNT, CDR2 FRNRAP. CDR3 nucleotide sequence: TGTGCTAGTGGTAGAGAAGAAGACACTGAAGCTTTCTTT. It is translated as CASGREEDTEAFF.

The chain uses TRBV4-1 and TRBJ2-1, with D unclear. The V gene lost 3 bases and the J gene lost 10 bases, with 10 bases spanning the gap. Germline V gene sequence: CDR1 MGHRA, CDR2 YSYEKL. CDR3 length equals 12 residues. The chain's CDR3 is CASSQLGGEQFF. CDR3 DNA sequence: TGCGCCAGCAGCCAGCTAGGTGGGGAGCAGTTCTTC.

V is TRBV9 and J is TRBJ2-7; unclear D gene. Trimming took 3 bases from V and 5 from J, leaving 12 bases between them. Per germline, CDR1 SGDLS and CDR2 YYNGEE. The CDR3 loop spans 13 amino acids. CDR3 sequence reads: CASSDGNRDEQYF. CDR3 DNA: TGTGCCAGCAGCGACGGCAATAGGGACGAGCAGTACTTC.

J is TRBJ2-7 and V is TRBV5-8, with 7 positions matching TRBD2. V was pared by 6 bases and J by 4 bases, with 19 bases of the junction left unmatched. The germline gives CDR1 SGHTS, CDR2 YDEGEE. The CDR3 totals 17 residues. CDR3 nucleotide sequence: TGTGCCAGCACCGCAGGCGTTGGGAGGGCGATGGAGTACGAGCAGTACTTC. Translating gives CASTAGVGRAMEYEQYF.

This clone has a handful of counts. The chain links TRBV6-1 to TRBJ1-5; TRBD1 matches at 8 bases. The CDR3 consists of 15 residues. The germline gives CDR1 MNHNS, CDR2 SASEGT. The trim removed 4 bases at V and 6 bases at J, leaving 8 bases unmatched. The CDR3 coding sequence is TGTGCCAGCAGTGCGTCAACAGGGGGAGGTCAGCCCCAGCATTTT. Translated: CASSASTGGGQPQHF.

This chain links TRBV11-1 with TRBJ2-3; D is ambiguous. The germline V gene encodes CDR1 SGHAT and CDR2 FQDESV (reference sequence). With 3 bases removed from V and 0 bases from J, the gap between germline ends came to 10 bases. The CDR3 is made up of 15 amino acids. The CDR3 DNA reads TGTGCCAGCAGCTTGGGGATCCCTAGCACAGATACGCAGTATTTT. Residues: CASSLGIPSTDTQYF. Full variable domain (rest looked up from reference TRBV11-1 and TRBJ2-3): EAEVAQSPRYKITEKSQAVAFWCDPISGHATLYWYRQILGQGPELLVQFQDESVVDDSQLPKDRFSAERLKGVDSTLKIQPAELGDSAMYLCASSLGIPSTDTQYFGPGTRLTVL.

The chain has TRBV27 and TRBJ2-4; D may be TRBD2 (6 bases). Trimming cost V 0 bases and J 6 bases, with 6 bases left between them. The germline V gene encodes CDR1 MNHEY and CDR2 SMNVEV (reference sequence). The CDR3 totals 13 residues. DNA of the CDR3: TGTGCCAGCAGTTTATCCGGGAGAAACATTCAGTACTTC. Translated, it gives CASSLSGRNIQYF.

The rearrangement joins TRBV5-4 to TRBJ1-1; D remains unclear. CDR3 length: 13 residues. With 4 bases removed from V and 1 base from J, the gap between germline ends came to 8 bases. Germline V gene lookup returns CDR1 SGHNT and CDR2 YYREEE (reference sequence). DNA for the CDR3: TGTGCCAGCAGCCCACGGGCGAACACTGAAGCTTTCTTT. Translation gives CASSPRANTEAFF. The full variable domain, its missing parts supplied by reference TRBV5-4 and TRBJ1-1, is ETGVTQSPTHLIKTRGQQVTLRCSSQSGHNTVSWYQQALGQGPQFIFQYYREEENGRGNFPPRFSGLQFPNYSSELNVNALELDDSALYLCASSPRANTEAFFGQGTRLTVV.

In its sample, this clone was seen a few times. The V call is TRBV9, the J call TRBJ2-7; D may be TRBD2 (5 bases). CDR1 and CDR2 from the germline V gene are SGDLS and YYNGEE. This CDR3 is 14 amino acids long. Trimming took 0 bases from V and 2 from J, leaving 9 bases between them. Written as DNA, the CDR3 is TGTGCCAGCAGCGTAGGGGAGTCCCCCTACGAGCAGTACTTC. Translated: CASSVGESPYEQYF.

This clone came up a few times. The CDR3 region is CASSIQSASNQPQHF. Here the CDR3 DNA reads TGTGCCAGTAGTATACAGAGTGCTAGCAATCAGCCCCAGCATTTT. The rearrangement joins TRBV19 to TRBJ1-5; D is undetermined. Germline loops: CDR1 LNHDA, CDR2 SQIVND (reference sequence). Trimming removed 2 bases from V and 0 bases from J, with 8 bases in between. This CDR3 comprises 15 residues.

V and J are TRBV19 and TRBJ1-2, with D unresolved. V lost 4 bases and J lost 5, with 5 bases in between. This CDR3 spans 11 amino acids. Germline CDR1 and CDR2: LNHDA and SQIVND (reference sequence). CDR3 nucleotide sequence: TGTGCCAGTAGTAATCAGTATGGCTACACCTTC. Encoded protein: CASSNQYGYTF. Variable domain in full (rest from reference TRBV19 and TRBJ1-2): DGGITQSPKYLFRKEGQNVTLSCEQNLNHDAMYWYRQDPGQGLRLIYYSQIVNDFQKGDIAEGYSVSREKKESFPLTVTSAQKNPTAFYLCASSNQYGYTFGSGTRLTVV.

This chain joins TRBV2 and TRBJ2-3, with 15 positions matching TRBD2. Germline CDR1 and CDR2: SNHLY and FYNNEI. The CDR3 contains 15 residues. Trimming cost V 6 bases and J 7 bases; bases outside gene matches: 5. This chain's CDR3 is CASRRTSGGVYTQYF. CDR3 coding DNA: TGTGCCAGCAGGAGGACTAGCGGGGGGGTTTATACGCAGTATTTT.

The chain couples TRBV9 to TRBJ1-3; D uncertain. The CDR3 sequence is 12 residues long. V was clipped by 3 bases and J by 9 bases, with 10 bases between them. CDR1 is SGDLS and CDR2 is YYNGEE in the germline V gene. The DNA for the CDR3 is TGTGCCAGCAGCGGGAGTTCAGGCACCATATATTTT. Residues: CASSGSSGTIYF.

This clone appeared a few times. The CDR3 protein is CASSLLFRGYYGYTF. As DNA, the CDR3 is TGTGCCAGCAGCTTATTGTTTCGCGGGTATTATGGCTACACCTTC. This chain uses TRBV7-9 with TRBJ1-2; D unresolved. From germline, CDR1 is SEHNR and CDR2 FQNEAQ (reference sequence). This CDR3 has 15 residues. Trimming left V 2 bases short and J 5 bases short, with 15 bases between.